This T cell receptor beta chain came from a study of tumor and adjacent non-tumor tissue in lung cancer (dated by TCRdb to about 2018). General notes on the study: Of the cohort, about 11 patients had adenocarcinoma, 2 had squamous cell carcinoma and 1 had small cell lung cancer. The study compared bulk TCRbeta repertoires between lung tumor tissue and matched distant non-tumor lung tissue from 15 lung cancer patients. Ages among the roughly 15 patients ranged from about 31 to 80 years, there were roughly 10 men and 5 women, and disease was at TNM stage I to III. Some 30 paired specimens, one tumor and one normal lung sample per patient, were profiled by TCRbeta CDR3 sequencing. A total of some 130,000,000 productive TCRbeta reads were generated by sequencing, corresponding to an average of about 4.17 million reads per sample.

The germline V gene (reference sequence) specifies GTSNPN as CDR1 and SVGIG as CDR2. From the cysteine through the phenylalanine, the CDR3 covers 15 amino acids. Only the CDR3 part of the read is kept: 45 bases, read in frame from the first base. Concerning this clonotype itself: The clone's antigen remains unknown. Sequence at one end of the junction differs from germline and may be a read error.

RNA was isolated from bulk unsorted tissue, and RNA quality was assessed with a NanoDrop ND-1000 and an Agilent 2100. For the normal lung samples, distant non-tumor tissue was collected more than 3 cm away from the tumor edge. Newly diagnosed lung cancer patients without prior chemotherapy who had been admitted for thoracic surgery in China between August and November 2014 were enrolled as donors. Patients with previous radiotherapy or chemotherapy, or with another concurrent cancer, were excluded from the study. Surgical tissue pieces of about 1-2.3 cm3 were preserved in RNAlater solution and were kept at -80 degrees C until use. Results the study describes overall, beyond this receptor: Neither the sequencing platform nor unique molecular identifiers are mentioned in the methods. A significantly larger cumulative share of the repertoire was made up by the top 100 clones in normal lung than in tumor tissue. TCR diversity (inverse Simpson) was significantly higher in tumor than in normal lung tissue (431.37 vs 166.20, P = 0.0075, Mann-Whitney U test). Peripheral blood was not sequenced, so blood TCRbeta repertoires were not examined in the lung cancer patients of the study. Only roughly 14 patients were in the cohort, and the authors stated that larger samples and more detailed clinical data are needed. TCR diversity was significantly higher in younger patients, and higher tumor TCR diversity was associated with shorter overall and disease-free survival.

Libraries were constructed by multiplex PCR. The instrument was an Illumina HiSeq 2500. Following protocols modified from ARM-PCR, the researchers constructed TCRbeta libraries through three rounds of nested PCR with primers (Table S4). Before sequencing, PCR products in the 200-500 bp range were cut out of the gel and cleaned up using the QIAquick gel extraction kit. In the paper's pipeline: Reads were cleaned using Trimmomatic, were merged into complete CDR3 sequences using FLASH, and were assigned to V(D)J germline segments using MiTCR. Clonal diversity was calculated as the inverse Simpson's index using VDJtools. In-frame sequences without a premature stop codon were defined as productive reads. The public reads were run again by TCRdb, first through fastp at Q25 and then through MiXCR, and only productive beta chains were kept. Each CDR3 protein gets just one entry, which takes the most common genes and DNA from the rows behind it. These V and J calls rely on TCRdb rather than the paper's analysis. For this sample the table gives over 100,000 distinct CDR3 sequences, of which about 64% were detected only once. The ten largest clonotypes hold about 20% of the sample.

This TCR was recovered from a man in his 60s with non-small cell lung cancer. Material for sequencing was distant non-tumor lung tissue. The sequence is built from TRBV30 and TRBJ2-1; too little of a D gene remains to name it. CDR3 reads: CAWSEVGHSYNERFF. The DNA is as follows: TGTGCCTGGAGTGAAGTCGGCCACTCCTATAATGAGCGGTTCTTC.